The rows below give T cell receptor beta chains drawn from one sample of a study of cytomegalovirus exposure and HLA in healthy donors. Measured with immunoSEQ multiplex PCR; TCRdb has only the in-frame clones, and not every one. The table includes about 52,000 clones, less than 70% detected once. Material: PBMCs. The receptors were sampled from a human donor in good health. Both conserved end residues are part of each CDR3. Each record gives: J gene, V gene, clone size, D gene, CDR3 DNA, CDR3 protein. A D gene is named only where the DNA matches it firmly. Not every row has a clone size; where given, it reads once, few, many or a size class.

TRBJ2-7 TRBV7-3 few NA TGTGCCAGCAGCGAGGGGGGGGGCCGAGCATACGAGCAGTACTTC CASSEGGGRAYEQYF
TRBJ1-2 TRBV25-1 NA NA TGTGCCAGCAGTGAACCAGGTCGAAGCTACACCTTC CASSEPGRSYTF
TRBJ1-2 TRBV30 NA NA TGTGCCTGGAGGGCAGGGTTTTACTATGGCTACACCTTC CAWRAGFYYGYTF
TRBJ2-4 TRBV19 NA NA TGTGCCAGTAGTATTGGGTGGGAGAACATTCAGTACTTC CASSIGWENIQYF
TRBJ2-2 TRBV7-7 few NA TGTGCTAGCAGCCAAACCCGGGACACCGGGGAGCTGTTTTTT CASSQTRDTGELFF
TRBJ2-3 TRBV5-4 few TRBD1 TGTGCCAGCAGCCCCCTGCCACAGGGGCCAGATACGCAGTATTTT CASSPLPQGPDTQYF
TRBJ2-5 TRBV30 many NA TGTGCCTGGAGTTTGGGGGCCGGGGAGACCCAGTACTTC CAWSLGAGETQYF
TRBJ2-7 TRBV25-1 NA NA TGTGCCAGCAGCGACCTAGGAGCTCATGACTACGAGCAGTACTTC CASSDLGAHDYEQYF
TRBJ2-1 TRBV7-3 NA NA TGTGCCAGCAGCCGACAGGACGGGAATGAGCAGTTCTTC CASSRQDGNEQFF
TRBJ2-1 TRBV4-3 few NA TGCGCCAGCAGCCAAGATAAGGGGTCCCCCAACAATGAGCAGTTCTTC CASSQDKGSPNNEQFF
TRBJ2-5 TRBV6-1 few TRBD1 TGTGCCAGCAGGAGGGGACAGGGGGCGCGAGAGACCCAGTACTTC CASRRGQGARETQYF
TRBJ1-6 TRBV4-2 few TRBD1 TGTGCCAGCAGCCCTACAGGGGTGGGTTCACCCCTCCACTTT CASSPTGVGSPLHF
TRBJ2-2 TRBV6-5 NA TRBD1 TGTGCCAGCAGTTACTCAGGGACAGGGATGACCGGGGAGCTGTTTTTT CASSYSGTGMTGELFF
TRBJ1-1 TRBV4-1 medium-sized NA TGCGCCAGCAGCCAAGGACAGGTATCCAACACTGAAGCTTTCTTT CASSQGQVSNTEAFF
TRBJ1-4 TRBV7-9 NA NA TGTGCCAGCAGCTTAGCCTCCTTTAATAAAAAACTGTTTTTT CASSLASFNKKLFF
TRBJ1-6 TRBV5-1 few TRBD1 TGCGCCAGCAGCGGGGACAGTAATTCACCCCTCCACTTT CASSGDSNSPLHF
TRBJ1-1 TRBV5-8 NA NA TGTGCCAGCAGCCAGATGAAGGGACAAATTGGGGCCAAGGGAACTGAAGCTTTCTTT CASSQMKGQIGAKGTEAFF
TRBJ2-3 TRBV6-5 NA TRBD2 TGTGCCAGCAGTTACTCAGGACTAGCGAGGGATACGCAGTATTTT CASSYSGLARDTQYF
TRBJ2-7 TRBV5-1 few TRBD2 TGCGCCAGCAGCTTGGTAGTCTCGGGGGGGCCTTACGAGCAGTACTTC CASSLVVSGGPYEQYF
TRBJ2-7 TRBV5-5 once NA TGTGCCAGCAGCCCTCCTCAGAGGGAGCAGTACTTC CASSPPQREQYF
TRBJ1-1 TRBV27 NA TRBD1 TGTGCCAACTCAACGGGACAGGGACCGAGGAACACTGAAGCTTTCTTT CANSTGQGPRNTEAFF
TRBJ2-3 TRBV7-6 few NA TGTGCCAGCAGCCCCTTTCCCCGGGCAGATACGCAGTATTTT CASSPFPRADTQYF
TRBJ1-1 TRBV27 few NA TGTGCCAGCAGTTTACGAGGCGGTTCTGGGACTGAAGCTTTCTTT CASSLRGGSGTEAFF
TRBJ2-7 TRBV6-6 few TRBD1 TGTGCCAGCAGAACCGGGACAGGGCCCTACGAGCAGTACTTC CASRTGTGPYEQYF
TRBJ1-4 TRBV6-1 NA NA TGTGCCACCCTGCTTGGGGGCACTAATGAAAAACTGTTTTTT CATLLGGTNEKLFF
TRBJ1-2 TRBV21-1 NA NA TGTGCCAGCAGCAAAAACAGGGGTGATGGCTACACCTTC CASSKNRGDGYTF
TRBJ2-7 TRBV30 once TRBD1 TGTGCCTGGAGTGTATCCCCCTCGACAGGGAAGGGCTTC CAWSVSPSTGKGF
TRBJ2-1 TRBV19 few NA TGTGCCAGTAGTATAGTTTCACGGGGTGAGCAGTTCTTC CASSIVSRGEQFF
TRBJ2-7 TRBV19 NA TRBD2 TGTGCCAGTAGCAGGACTAGCGGGGTGGTCTACGAGCAGTACTTC CASSRTSGVVYEQYF
TRBJ1-1 TRBV6-4 NA NA TGTGCCAGCAGTCCCCCAGATAAGGACAGATTGAACACTGAAGCTTTCTTT CASSPPDKDRLNTEAFF
TRBJ2-7 TRBV19 few TRBD1 TGTGCCAGTAGTGCGACAGGGGTGATCCACTACGAGCAGTACTTC CASSATGVIHYEQYF